Listed here are 17 T cell receptor beta chains from one sample, sequenced in a study of blood T cell repertoires in COVID-19. The repertoire was sequenced with immunoSEQ multiplex PCR; TCRdb's copy has only in-frame clones and lacks some. There are 200,000 to 250,000 clones in the sample; 92% occur only once, and 1% to 1.5% lies in the top ten. Specimen: peripheral blood. Receptors were obtained from a man aged 25-45 years with acute or convalescent COVID-19.

The V call is TRBV18, the J call TRBJ2-2; TRBD1 aligns across 9 bases. J gave up 1 base and V 5 bases, and 5 bases lay outside the gene matches. Germline values: CDR1 KGHSH, CDR2 LQKENI. CDR3 length: 16 residues. CDR3 coding DNA: TGTGCCAGCTCAAAACAGGGGGCAAGGAACACCGGGGAGCTGTTTTTT. This codes for CASSKQGARNTGELFF.

V is TRBV2 and J is TRBJ1-2; 7 nucleotides line up with TRBD1. Germline V gives CDR1 SNHLY, CDR2 FYNNEI. CDR3 length: 14 residues. The J segment lost 2 bases and the V segment lost 6 bases, leaving 6 bases of the junction unmatched. CDR3 residues: CASSSEQGNYGYTF. CDR3 bases: TGTGCCAGCAGCTCCGAACAGGGGAACTATGGCTACACCTTC.

This chain connects TRBV5-1 to TRBJ1-3, with D perhaps matching TRBD1 (6 bases). This CDR3 is built from 17 residues. Germline lookup yields CDR1 SGHRS and CDR2 YFSETQ. V lost 2 bases, J lost 3 bases, and 18 bases lay in between. The CDR3 region has the DNA TGCGCCAGCAGCTTTGAACAGGGCCGTCACATTGGAAACACCATATATTTT. Translated, it gives CASSFEQGRHIGNTIYF.

V is TRBV10-2 and J is TRBJ1-2; 7 nucleotides align to TRBD1. V trimming: 5 bases; J trimming: 8 bases; junction bases outside the gene matches: 5. The CDR3 covers 12 residues. Germline CDR1 and CDR2: WSHSY and SAAADI. The CDR3 loop is CASSRDSGGYTF. The CDR3, as DNA: TGCGCCAGCAGTAGGGACAGTGGAGGCTACACCTTC.

The V gene is TRBV20-1, the J gene TRBJ2-7, with D hard to call. The V gene lost 8 bases and the J gene lost 0 bases, with 8 bases spanning the gap. The germline gives CDR1 DFQATT, CDR2 SNEGSKA (reference sequence). This CDR3 region has 11 residues. The CDR3 DNA reads as TGCAGTTGGGCCTTCTCCTACGAGCAGTACTTC. Encoded protein: CSWAFSYEQYF.

This clone showed up just once. CDR3 loop: CASKGSGGRAVPEAFF. The CDR3, as DNA: TGTGCCAGTAAAGGGTCGGGGGGCAGGGCAGTTCCTGAAGCTTTCTTT. The V call is TRBV19, the J call TRBJ1-1; D might be TRBD1 (6 bases). This CDR3 comprises 16 residues. V lost 7 bases and J lost 6, with 24 bases in between. The germline gives CDR1 LNHDA, CDR2 SQIVND (reference sequence). Full variable domain (rest looked up from reference TRBV19 and TRBJ1-1): DGGITQSPKYLFRKEGQNVTLSCEQNLNHDAMYWYRQDPGQGLRLIYYSQIVNDFQKGDIAEGYSVSREKKESFPLTVTSAQKNPTAFYLCASKGSGGRAVPEAFFGQGTRLTVV.

This sequence joins TRBV6-2 or TRBV6-3 and TRBJ2-7; D gene ambiguous. Germline CDR1 and CDR2: MNHEY and SVGEGT. V lost 5 bases to trimming and J lost 3 bases, with 14 bases between them. The CDR3 has 14 amino acids. The CDR3 spells CASSEYGDHYEQYF. In DNA form, the CDR3 reads TGTGCCAGCAGTGAGTACGGAGACCACTACGAGCAGTACTTC.

This chain links TRBV29-1 with TRBJ2-1, with 10 bases lining up with TRBD2. The CDR3 length is 17 residues. CDR1 is SQVTM, CDR2 ANQGSEA, per germline. Trimming at V came to 7 bases and at J to 3 bases, leaving 15 bases not matched to a gene. CDR3 amino acids: CSESGRAGGNYYNEQFF. The CDR3 DNA is TGCAGCGAAAGCGGGAGGGCAGGAGGTAACTACTACAATGAGCAGTTCTTC.

About this clone itself: One end of the junction does not line up with germline, which may come from a read error. The genes are TRBV7-9 and TRBJ2-1; D perhaps matches TRBD2 (7 bases). Germline V gene lookup returns CDR1 SEHNR and CDR2 FQNEAQ (reference sequence). The CDR3 covers 19 residues. CDR3 residues: CASSLTGAQRGFSDNEQFF. Here the CDR3 DNA reads TGTGCCAGCAGCCTGACAGGTGCACAGCGGGGTTTCTCCGACAATGAGCAGTTCTTC.

The chain links TRBV5-1 to TRBJ1-1; 7 bases line up with TRBD1. J gave up 1 base and V 3 bases, and 3 bases lay outside the gene matches. Germline loops: CDR1 SGHRS, CDR2 YFSETQ. The CDR3 has 14 residues. The CDR3 DNA sequence: TGCGCCAGCAGCTGGGGACAGACGAACACTGAAGCTTTCTTT. Translation gives CASSWGQTNTEAFF.

V usage is TRBV27 and J usage is TRBJ1-6, with 9 bases aligning to TRBD1. The J segment lost 5 bases and the V segment lost 4 bases, leaving 12 bases of the junction unmatched. This CDR3 contains 18 residues. Looked up from germline, CDR1 is MNHEY and CDR2 is SMNVEV (reference sequence). CDR3 loop: CASSSPLRTGGHNSPLHF. DNA of the CDR3: TGTGCCAGCAGTTCCCCTCTGAGAACAGGGGGCCATAATTCACCCCTCCACTTT.

The chain combines TRBV13 with TRBJ2-1, with D maybe TRBD2 (6 bases). Trimming left V 5 bases short and J 11 bases short, with 13 bases between. The CDR3 contains 12 residues. Per germline, CDR1 PRHDT and CDR2 FYEKMQ (reference sequence). The CDR3 region is CASSIRDLKQFF. CDR3 nucleotides: TGTGCCAGCAGCATCCGGGACTTGAAGCAGTTCTTC. The full variable domain, in which reference TRBV13 and TRBJ2-1 provide the parts outside the CDR3, is AAGVIQSPRHLIKEKRETATLKCYPIPRHDTVYWYQQGPGQDPQFLISFYEKMQSDKGSIPDRFSAQQFSDYHSELNMSSLELGDSALYFCASSIRDLKQFFGPGTRLTVL.

V usage is TRBV7-9 and J usage is TRBJ2-3; 10 bases fit TRBD2. V shed 5 bases and J 13 bases; nucleotides not matched to a gene: 9. This CDR3 region has 13 residues. Germline-derived CDR1 and CDR2 are SEHNR and FQNEAQ (reference sequence). The CDR3 coding sequence is TGTGCCAGCAGCACAATTAGCGGGGGGCTCGAGTATTTT. Its translation is CASSTISGGLEYF.

The V and J genes are TRBV30 and TRBJ1-1; D is unresolved. CDR3 size: 12 residues. Germline values: CDR1 GTSNPN, CDR2 SVGIG (reference sequence). The ends were cut back, 3 bases at V and 5 bases at J, with 10 bases in the middle. The CDR3 loop reads CAWRRGETEAFF. The CDR3 region has the DNA TGTGCCTGGAGACGGGGTGAGACTGAAGCTTTCTTT.

The genes are TRBV30 and TRBJ2-3; D is unresolved. The CDR3 spans 12 residues. The V and J ends lost 8 bases and 1 base respectively, with 10 bases between them. Per germline, CDR1 GTSNPN and CDR2 SVGIG (reference sequence). The CDR3 region has the DNA TGTGCCGCCTCGCCGGGCACAGATACGCAGTATTTT. Protein sequence: CAASPGTDTQYF.

This chain uses TRBV9 with TRBJ1-4; D not certain. The V end was cut by 3 bases, the J end by 5 bases, with 8 bases between. From germline, CDR1 is SGDLS and CDR2 YYNGEE. This CDR3 contains 13 residues. The CDR3 region has the DNA TGTGCCAGCAGCGGACCGGAGAATGAAAAACTGTTTTTT. Translating it yields CASSGPENEKLFF.

This sequence joins TRBV18 and TRBJ1-2; 8 bases fit TRBD1. Germline CDR1 reads KGHSH; CDR2 reads LQKENI. The CDR3 loop spans 14 amino acids. With 4 bases clipped from V and 7 bases from J, the junction kept 8 bases outside the gene matches. DNA of the CDR3: TGTGCCAGCTCACTACAAGAGACAGGGGCTGGCTACACCTTC. As protein: CASSLQETGAGYTF.